This TCR beta chain was captured in a study of T cells in Graves' hyperthyroidism and ophthalmopathy. TCR beta CDR3 region amplification was performed from RNA transcripts. HTBI primers were employed in a first-round RT-PCR of the TCR CDR3. TCRdb redid the calling of the multiplex PCR reads with MiXCR, one entry per CDR3 protein. The sample has a few hundred thousand distinct CDR3 sequences, 35% to 55% seen once. Stable Graves' hyperthyroidism denoted no ophthalmopathy progression over 18 months. Trimming stripped 0 bases from V and 2 bases from J, with 15 bases between. Germline CDR1 and CDR2: KGHDR and SFDVKD. The CDR3 loop spans 17 amino acids. This clonotype appeared many times.

The sequenced material came from peripheral blood or thyroid tissue (not recorded which). The rearrangement links TRBV24-1 to TRBJ2-5, with D perhaps being TRBD1 or TRBD2 (5 bases each). The TCR comes from a woman between 18 and 30 years old with Graves' hyperthyroidism. CDR3 sequence (DNA): TGTGCCACCAGTGATTTGACCGGGGACCGACTACAAGAGACCCAGTACTTC. This sequence encodes CATSDLTGDRLQETQYF.